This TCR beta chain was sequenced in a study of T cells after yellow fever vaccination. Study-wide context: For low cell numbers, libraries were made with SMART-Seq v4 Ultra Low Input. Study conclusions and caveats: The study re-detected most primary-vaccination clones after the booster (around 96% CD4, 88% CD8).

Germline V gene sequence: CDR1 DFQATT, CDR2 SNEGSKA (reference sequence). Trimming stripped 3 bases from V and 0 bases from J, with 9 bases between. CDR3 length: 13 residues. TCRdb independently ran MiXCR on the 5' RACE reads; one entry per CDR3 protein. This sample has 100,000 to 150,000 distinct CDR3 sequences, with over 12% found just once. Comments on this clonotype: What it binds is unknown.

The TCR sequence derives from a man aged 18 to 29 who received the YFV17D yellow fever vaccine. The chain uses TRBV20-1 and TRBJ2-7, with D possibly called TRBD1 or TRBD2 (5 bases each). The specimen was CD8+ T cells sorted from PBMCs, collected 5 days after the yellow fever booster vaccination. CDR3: CSASMGVSYEQYF. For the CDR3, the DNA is TGCAGTGCTAGTATGGGGGTCTCCTACGAGCAGTACTTC.